One sample yielded the 21 T cell receptor beta chains listed below, sequenced in a study of OX40 agonist ivuxolimab in advanced cancers. The repertoire was sequenced with immunoSEQ multiplex PCR; TCRdb's copy has only in-frame clones and lacks some. The data hold about 68,000 clones, with approximately 91% observed a single time. Sample: CD4+ or CD8+ T cells sorted from blood, taken in a trial of the OX40 agonist ivuxolimab. Receptors originate from an adult with an advanced solid tumor such as melanoma, head and neck, liver or kidney cancer.

The rearrangement uses TRBV14 and TRBJ2-2; TRBD2 might be the D (5 bases). The CDR3 is made up of 15 amino acids. V was trimmed by 2 bases and J by 6 bases, leaving 13 bases between them. Per the germline V gene, CDR1 is SGHDN and CDR2 is FVKESK. The CDR3 nucleotides read TGTGCCAGCAGCCAATCGGGTTCCGGGGCCGGGGAGCTGTTTTTT. Protein product: CASSQSGSGAGELFF.

The chain employs TRBV4-1 and TRBJ2-3; 7 nucleotides line up with TRBD1. Germline assignment: CDR1 MGHRA and CDR2 YSYEKL. The CDR3 totals 16 residues. Trimming removed 4 bases from V and 4 bases from J; junction bases left unmatched: 11. The CDR3 DNA is TGCGCCAGCAGCCCCGGGACAGTGTCCGACTCAGATACGCAGTATTTT. Translated, it gives CASSPGTVSDSDTQYF.

The chain is built from TRBV28 and TRBJ2-4; D possibly corresponds to TRBD2 (5 bases). CDR1 and CDR2 (germline): MDHEN, SYDVKM. Between the trimmed V and J ends, which lost 2 bases and 0 bases, there was a span of 11 bases. This CDR3 contains 16 residues. In DNA form, the CDR3 reads TGTGCCAGCAGTTTACAAGGGAGAGTAGCCAAAAACATTCAGTACTTC. Protein: CASSLQGRVAKNIQYF.

The chain links TRBV30 to TRBJ2-2; D call uncertain. The CDR3 length is 15 residues. Trimming removed 0 bases at V and 7 bases at J, with 15 bases between. CDR1 GTSNPN and CDR2 SVGIG come from the germline V gene (reference sequence). The CDR3 reads CAWSVRGPGSGELFF. Here the CDR3 DNA reads TGTGCCTGGAGTGTGAGAGGACCAGGAAGCGGGGAGCTGTTTTTT.

This chain uses TRBV27 with TRBJ1-1; no reliable D call. V shed 6 bases and J shed 0 bases, with 14 bases lying between them. The CDR3 loop spans 15 amino acids. From germline, CDR1 is MNHEY and CDR2 SMNVEV (reference sequence). DNA of the CDR3: TGTGCCAGCAGAGTAAGACATATCATGAACACTGAAGCTTTCTTT. Encoded protein: CASRVRHIMNTEAFF.

V usage is TRBV5-1 and J usage is TRBJ2-7, with TRBD2 matching over 8 bases. In germline, CDR1 is SGHRS, CDR2 YFSETQ. With V trimmed by 0 bases and J by 13 bases, 9 bases remained unmatched. This CDR3 has 13 amino acids. The CDR3 reads CASSLDGTSKLYF. The CDR3, as DNA: TGCGCCAGCAGCTTGGACGGGACTAGTAAATTATACTTC. Filled out from reference TRBV5-1 and TRBJ2-7, the complete variable domain reads KAGVTQTPRYLIKTRGQQVTLSCSPISGHRSVSWYQQTPGQGLQFLFEYFSETQRNKGNFPGRFSGRQFSNSRSEMNVSTLELGDSALYLCASSLDGTSKLYFGPGTRLTVT.

The chain employs TRBV14 and TRBJ1-2, with a possible D match to TRBD1 (5 bases). The CDR3 totals 14 residues. Between the trimmed V and J ends, which lost 3 bases and 7 bases, there was a span of 15 bases. From germline, CDR1 is SGHDN and CDR2 FVKESK. The CDR3 here is CASSHRPGISGYTF. Written as DNA, the CDR3 is TGTGCCAGCAGCCACCGACCAGGGATTAGTGGCTACACCTTC.

This sequence joins TRBV10-3 and TRBJ2-5; the D is unclear. V was shortened by 6 bases and J by 3 bases, with 5 bases between the two germline ends. Germline V gene lookup returns CDR1 ENHRY and CDR2 SYGVKD. The length of the CDR3 is 11 residues. DNA for the CDR3: TGTGCCATCAGGCAAGAAGAGACCCAGTACTTC. Translating it yields CAIRQEETQYF.

The chain recombines TRBV5-1 with TRBJ2-7; 8 bases match TRBD1. V lost 5 bases to trimming and J lost 5 bases; unmatched junction nucleotides: 6. This CDR3 has 13 residues. The V gene's germline CDR1 is SGHRS and CDR2 YFSETQ. The DNA for the CDR3 is TGCGCCAGCAGGGAGACAGGGGTTCACGAGCAGTACTTC. Its translation: CASRETGVHEQYF.

The rearrangement links TRBV5-1 to TRBJ2-1, with TRBD2 identical over 14 bases. The CDR3 consists of 14 residues. V gave up 3 bases and J gave up 13 bases; unmatched junction bases: 6. The germline CDR1 and CDR2 sequences are SGHRS and YFSETQ. CDR3 DNA: TGCGCCAGCAGCTCGGGACTAGCGGGAGCCTTACAGTTCTTC. Its protein product is CASSSGLAGALQFF.

The chain carries TRBV29-1 and TRBJ2-6; no firm D call. Per the germline V gene, CDR1 is SQVTM and CDR2 is ANQGSEA. The CDR3 length is 12 residues. The V end lost 5 bases, the J end lost 1 base, and 3 bases lay between the germline ends. This CDR3 is CSVFSGANVLTF. DNA of the CDR3: TGCAGCGTTTTTTCTGGGGCCAACGTCCTGACTTTC.

Points on this clone: Relative to the germline gene, one junction end is altered; a read error may explain this. Other nucleotide sequences from this sample produce the same CDR3. V usage is TRBV28 and J usage is TRBJ2-1, with TRBD2 identical over 10 bases. The CDR3 covers 18 residues. CDR1 is MDHEN and CDR2 is SYDVKM in the germline V gene. This CDR3 is CASSLIRLGLATYNEQFF. The CDR3 DNA reads TGTGCCAGCAGTTTAATCAGGTTGGGACTAGCGACCTACAATGAGCAATTCTTC. The variable domain in full, completed from reference TRBV28 and TRBJ2-1, reads DVKVTQSSRYLVKRTGEKVFLECVQDMDHENMFWYRQDPGLGLRLIYFSYDVKMKEKGDIPEGYSVSREKKERFSLILESASTNQTSMYLCASSLIRLGLATYNEQFFGPGTRLTVL.

CDR3: CASGRLARTGELFF. The CDR3, as DNA: TGTGCTAGTGGGAGGCTAGCGCGTACCGGGGAGCTGTTTTTT. The chain uses TRBV12-5 and TRBJ2-2, with a weak D call TRBD2 (6 bases). The CDR3 is made up of 14 amino acids. Trimming cost V 6 bases and J 5 bases, with 13 bases left between them. Germline V gene sequence: CDR1 LGHNT, CDR2 FRNRAP.

V gene TRBV7-9 combines with J gene TRBJ2-2; 9 bases line up with TRBD2. CDR1 and CDR2 (germline): SEHNR, FQNEAQ (reference sequence). CDR3 length: 17 residues. The CDR3 region is CADTTGTSRTNTGELFF. CDR3 DNA: TGTGCAGATACTACAGGGACTAGCAGAACGAACACCGGGGAGCTGTTTTTT.

CDR3 in DNA: TGTGCCAGCAGTGAAGAACTAGCGCGCTACAATGAGCAGTTCTTC. Amino acids: CASSEELARYNEQFF. The chain is built from TRBV6-1 and TRBJ2-1; 7 bases agree with TRBD2. The junction had 3 bases not matched to a gene; V was cut back by 1 base and J by 3 bases. In germline, CDR1 is MNHNS, CDR2 SASEGT. The CDR3 has 15 amino acids.

The V gene is TRBV21-1, the J gene TRBJ1-5. TRBV21-1 is noted as a pseudogene. The CDR3 loop spans 17 amino acids. The CDR3 DNA reads TGTGCCAGCAGCAAGAGGGGTTACGGGGGAAATTATCAGCCCCAGCATTTT. Its translation: CASSKRGYGGNYQPQHF.

CDR3 loop: CASSTGSQETQYF. The DNA for the CDR3 is TGTGCCAGCAGCACCGGAAGCCAAGAGACCCAGTACTTC. The V gene is TRBV5-5, the J gene TRBJ2-5; D is unclear. Trimming took 4 bases from V and 1 from J, leaving 8 bases between them. Germline-derived CDR1 and CDR2 are SGHKS and YYEKEE (reference sequence). The CDR3 loop spans 13 amino acids.

This clone was seen a handful of times. The V call is TRBV11-2, the J call TRBJ1-3; TRBD1 agrees at 8 bases. Germline values: CDR1 SGHAT, CDR2 FQNNGV. This CDR3 contains 18 residues. V lost 1 base and J lost 5; bases outside the gene matches: 13. The CDR3 DNA reads as TGTGCCAGCAGCTTAGGGCGCGGACAGGGCGGCCGGAGAAACACCATATATTTT. This codes for CASSLGRGQGGRRNTIYF.

The gene calls are TRBV7-9 and TRBJ2-3; unclear D gene. Trimming shortened V by 4 bases and J by 4 bases, and 9 bases separated the two germline ends. Germline V CDR1 and CDR2: SEHNR, FQNEAQ (reference sequence). The CDR3 has 13 amino acids. This CDR3 is CASSSRGPDTQYF. The CDR3 nucleotides are TGTGCCAGCAGCTCTCGTGGGCCAGATACGCAGTATTTT.

J is TRBJ1-2 and V is TRBV28; D is unresolved. The V gene's germline CDR1 is MDHEN and CDR2 SYDVKM. The V gene lost 8 bases and the J gene lost 8 bases, with 15 bases spanning the gap. This CDR3 is 12 amino acids long. The CDR3 DNA sequence: TGTGCCAGCGATGGAGCCGAAGTGGGCTACACCTTC. It codes for CASDGAEVGYTF.

Of note for this clone: Mismatch with germline at one junction end may stem from a read error. The rearrangement uses TRBV11-2 and TRBJ2-5; D might be TRBD1 or TRBD2, each matching 5 bases. This CDR3 region has 14 residues. CDR1 is SGHAT, CDR2 FQNNGV, per germline. The CDR3, as DNA: TGTGTCAGCAGCAGAACCGGGGCTCAAGAGACCCAGTACTTC. Amino acid sequence: CVSSRTGAQETQYF.